The rows below give T cell receptor beta chains drawn from one sample of a study of OX40 agonist ivuxolimab in advanced cancers. Sequencing used immunoSEQ multiplex PCR; TCRdb keeps in-frame clones, though not all of them. The sample carries some 44,000 clones, around 84% recorded once. Sequenced material: CD4+ or CD8+ T cells sorted from blood, taken in a trial of the OX40 agonist ivuxolimab. The receptors originated from an adult with an advanced solid tumor such as melanoma, head and neck, liver or kidney cancer. The CDR3 runs from the conserved cysteine through the conserved F or W. The order of the fields is CDR3 protein, CDR3 DNA, D gene, V gene, J gene, clone size. D genes are given only for firm matches. The size of a clone is reported for some rows only, either as once, few or many, or as a class for expanded clones.

CSLGGEQYF	TGCAGTCTGGGGGGCGAGCAGTACTTC	.	TRBV20-1	TRBJ2-7	once
CASSLGKEGARSFTEAFF	TGTGCCAGCAGCTTAGGGAAGGAGGGGGCGCGTTCTTTCACTGAAGCTTTCTTT	TRBD1	TRBV5-4	TRBJ1-1	.
CASSLLGGWETQYF	TGTGCCAGCAGCTTGCTTGGAGGCTGGGAGACCCAGTACTTC	.	TRBV11-2	TRBJ2-5	few
CASSLSPGSDSTDTQYF	TGTGCCAGCAGTTTATCCCCAGGATCTGACAGCACAGATACGCAGTATTTT	.	TRBV28	TRBJ2-3	.
CASSSDGSGANEQFF	TGTGCCAGCAGTTCGGACGGTTCCGGGGCCAATGAGCAGTTCTTC	.	TRBV27	TRBJ2-1	.
CASTISGSARDNEQFF	TGTGCCAGCACTATTTCAGGGTCGGCCCGGGACAATGAGCAGTTCTTC	.	TRBV2	TRBJ2-1	.
CASSSPSDRVLGYTF	TGTGCCAGCAGTTCACCCTCTGACAGGGTACTTGGCTACACCTTC	TRBD1	TRBV28	TRBJ1-2	.
CASGLVQGETYEQYF	TGTGCTAGTGGTTTGGTACAGGGGGAGACCTACGAGCAGTACTTC	TRBD1	TRBV12-5	TRBJ2-7	.
CASSSPDREHGYTF	TGCGCCAGCAGCTCCCCGGACAGGGAACATGGCTACACCTTC	TRBD1	TRBV5-1	TRBJ1-2	few
CASYVVRNTEAFF	TGTGCCAGCTACGTGGTGCGGAACACTGAAGCTTTCTTT	.	TRBV11-2	TRBJ1-1	medium-sized
CASSQGLRGGYTF	TGTGCCAGCAGCCAGGGCCTTAGGGGTGGCTACACCTTC	.	TRBV7-3	TRBJ1-2	.
CASSQGQGEAFF	TGCGCCAGCAGCCAGGGACAGGGGGAAGCTTTCTTT	TRBD1	TRBV4-3	TRBJ1-1	.
CAISDNGGTGEETQYF	TGTGCCATCAGTGATAATGGTGGGACAGGGGAAGAGACCCAGTACTTC	TRBD1	TRBV10-3	TRBJ2-5	many
CASGPSKAGANVLTF	TGTGCTAGTGGGCCCTCCAAGGCTGGGGCCAACGTCCTGACTTTC	.	TRBV12-5	TRBJ2-6	.
CASRPPGRNYNEQFF	TGTGCCAGCCGCCCACCTGGACGGAACTACAATGAGCAGTTCTTC	.	TRBV6-6	TRBJ2-1	once
CASSQDGGASYNEQFF	TGCGCCAGCAGCCAAGATGGGGGGGCCTCCTACAATGAGCAGTTCTTC	.	TRBV4-3	TRBJ2-1	.
CASRSSGNEQFF	TGTGCCAGCAGGAGTAGCGGCAATGAGCAGTTCTTC	.	TRBV7-9	TRBJ2-1	.
CASSVGGYTEAFF	TGTGCCAGCAGCGTAGGGGGGTACACTGAAGCTTTCTTT	.	TRBV9	TRBJ1-1	once